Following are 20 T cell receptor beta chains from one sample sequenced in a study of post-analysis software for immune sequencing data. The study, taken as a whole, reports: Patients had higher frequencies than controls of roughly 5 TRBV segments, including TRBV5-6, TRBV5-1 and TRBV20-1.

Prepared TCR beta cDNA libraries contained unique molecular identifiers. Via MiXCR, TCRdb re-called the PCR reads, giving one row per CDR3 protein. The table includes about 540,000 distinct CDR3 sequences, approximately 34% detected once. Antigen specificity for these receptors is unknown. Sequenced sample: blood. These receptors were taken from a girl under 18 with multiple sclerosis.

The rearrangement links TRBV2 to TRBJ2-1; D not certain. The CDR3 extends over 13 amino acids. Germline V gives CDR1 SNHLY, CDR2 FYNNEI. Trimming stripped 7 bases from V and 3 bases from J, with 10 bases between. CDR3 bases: TGTGCCAGCATCCCGGATCGCTACAATGAGCAGTTCTTC. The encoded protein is CASIPDRYNEQFF.

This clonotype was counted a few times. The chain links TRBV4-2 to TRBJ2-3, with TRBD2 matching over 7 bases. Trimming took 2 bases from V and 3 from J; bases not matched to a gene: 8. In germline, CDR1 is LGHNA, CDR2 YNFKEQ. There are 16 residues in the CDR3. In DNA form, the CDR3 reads TGTGCCAGCAGCCAATCCCCGGGGCGGGGGACAGATACGCAGTATTTT. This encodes CASSQSPGRGTDTQYF.

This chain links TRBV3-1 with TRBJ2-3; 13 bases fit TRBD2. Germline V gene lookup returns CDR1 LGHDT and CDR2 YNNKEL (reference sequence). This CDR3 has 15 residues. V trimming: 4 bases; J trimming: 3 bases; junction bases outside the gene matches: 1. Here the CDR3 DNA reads TGTGCCAGCAGCCGGGGACTAGCGGGGACAGATACGCAGTATTTT. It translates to CASSRGLAGTDTQYF.

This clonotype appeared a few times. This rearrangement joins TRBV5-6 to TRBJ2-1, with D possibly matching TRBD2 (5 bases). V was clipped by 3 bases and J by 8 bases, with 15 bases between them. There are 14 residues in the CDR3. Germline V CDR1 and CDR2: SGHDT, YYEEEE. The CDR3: CASSWGDGRDEQFF. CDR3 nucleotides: TGTGCCAGCAGCTGGGGAGACGGTAGAGATGAGCAGTTCTTC.

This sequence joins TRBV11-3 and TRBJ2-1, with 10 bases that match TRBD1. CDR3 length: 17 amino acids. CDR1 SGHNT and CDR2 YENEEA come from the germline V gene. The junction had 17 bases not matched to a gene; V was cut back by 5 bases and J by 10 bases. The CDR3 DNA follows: TGTGCCAGCAGCCGATGGACGGAGACAGGGGGCGCGGGGGAGCAGTTCTTC. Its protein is CASSRWTETGGAGEQFF.

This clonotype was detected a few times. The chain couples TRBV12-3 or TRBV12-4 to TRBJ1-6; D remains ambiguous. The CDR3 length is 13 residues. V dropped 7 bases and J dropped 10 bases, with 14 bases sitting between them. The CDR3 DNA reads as TGTGCCAGCACCTTCCAATTTGGCTCACCCCTCCACTTT. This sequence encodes CASTFQFGSPLHF.

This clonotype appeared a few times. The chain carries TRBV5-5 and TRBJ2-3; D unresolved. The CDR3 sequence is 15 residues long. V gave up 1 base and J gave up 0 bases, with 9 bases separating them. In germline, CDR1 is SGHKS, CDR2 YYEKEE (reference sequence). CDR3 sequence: CASSLHYPSTDTQYF. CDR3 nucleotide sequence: TGTGCCAGCAGCTTGCACTATCCTAGCACAGATACGCAGTATTTT.

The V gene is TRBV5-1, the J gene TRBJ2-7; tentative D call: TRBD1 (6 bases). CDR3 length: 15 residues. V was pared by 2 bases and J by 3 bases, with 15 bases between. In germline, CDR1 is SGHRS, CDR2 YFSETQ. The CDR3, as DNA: TGCGCCAGCAGCTTAGTCTGGGCAGGGGACTACGAGCAGTACTTC. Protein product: CASSLVWAGDYEQYF.

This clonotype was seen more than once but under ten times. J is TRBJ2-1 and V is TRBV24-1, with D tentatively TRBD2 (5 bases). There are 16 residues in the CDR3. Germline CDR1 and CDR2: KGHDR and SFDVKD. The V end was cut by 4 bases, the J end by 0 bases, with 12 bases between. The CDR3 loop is CATSETGISSYNEQFF. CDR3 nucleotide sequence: TGTGCCACCAGTGAAACCGGGATTAGCTCCTACAATGAGCAGTTCTTC.

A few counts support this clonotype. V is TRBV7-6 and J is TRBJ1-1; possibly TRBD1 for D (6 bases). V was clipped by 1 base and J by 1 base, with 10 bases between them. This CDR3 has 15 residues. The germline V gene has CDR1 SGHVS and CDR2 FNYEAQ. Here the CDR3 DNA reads TGTGCCAGCAGCTTAGTACTGGGGGCGAACACTGAAGCTTTCTTT. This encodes CASSLVLGANTEAFF. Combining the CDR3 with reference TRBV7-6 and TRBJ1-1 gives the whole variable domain GAGVSQSPRYKVTKRGQDVALRCDPISGHVSLYWYRQALGQGPEFLTYFNYEAQQDKSGLPNDRFSAERPEGSISTLTIQRTEQRDSAMYRCASSLVLGANTEAFFGQGTRLTVV.

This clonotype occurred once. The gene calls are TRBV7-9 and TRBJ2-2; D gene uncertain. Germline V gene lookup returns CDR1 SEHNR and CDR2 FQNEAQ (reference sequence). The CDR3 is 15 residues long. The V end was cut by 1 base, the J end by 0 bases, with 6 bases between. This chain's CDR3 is CASSLGASNTGELFF. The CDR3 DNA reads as TGTGCCAGCAGCTTAGGGGCCTCGAACACCGGGGAGCTGTTTTTT. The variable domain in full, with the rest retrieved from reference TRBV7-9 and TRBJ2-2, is DTGVSQNPRHKITKRGQNVTFRCDPISEHNRLYWYRQTLGQGPEFLTYFQNEAQLEKSRLLSDRFSAERPKGSFSTLEIQRTEQGDSAMYLCASSLGASNTGELFFGEGSRLTVL.

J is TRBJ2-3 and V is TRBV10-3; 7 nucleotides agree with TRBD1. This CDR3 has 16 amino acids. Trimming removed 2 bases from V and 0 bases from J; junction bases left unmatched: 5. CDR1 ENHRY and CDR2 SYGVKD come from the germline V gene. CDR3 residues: CAISEGTASSTDTQYF. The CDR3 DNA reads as TGTGCCATCAGTGAGGGGACAGCGTCTAGCACAGATACGCAGTATTTT.

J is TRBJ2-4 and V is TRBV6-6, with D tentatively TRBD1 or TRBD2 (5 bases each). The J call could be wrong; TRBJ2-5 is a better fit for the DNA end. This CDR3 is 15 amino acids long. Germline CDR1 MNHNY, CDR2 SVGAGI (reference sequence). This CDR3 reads CASSYLRGRGETQYF. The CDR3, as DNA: TGTGCCAGCAGTTATCTTCGGGGTAGGGGAGAGACCCAGTACTTC.

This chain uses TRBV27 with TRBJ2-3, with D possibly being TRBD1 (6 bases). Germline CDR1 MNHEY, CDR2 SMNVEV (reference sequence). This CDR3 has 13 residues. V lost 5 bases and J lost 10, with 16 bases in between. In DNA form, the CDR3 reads TGTGCCAGCAGTGCGAAAAACAGGGCAGCGCAGTATTTT. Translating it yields CASSAKNRAAQYF.

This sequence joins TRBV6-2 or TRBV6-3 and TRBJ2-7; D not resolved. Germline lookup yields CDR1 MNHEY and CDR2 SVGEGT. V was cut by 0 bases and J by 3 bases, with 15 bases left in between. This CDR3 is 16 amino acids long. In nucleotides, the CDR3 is TGTGCCAGCAGTTACTCAAGGAGAAGAGCCTACTACGAGCAGTACTTC. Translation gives CASSYSRRRAYYEQYF.

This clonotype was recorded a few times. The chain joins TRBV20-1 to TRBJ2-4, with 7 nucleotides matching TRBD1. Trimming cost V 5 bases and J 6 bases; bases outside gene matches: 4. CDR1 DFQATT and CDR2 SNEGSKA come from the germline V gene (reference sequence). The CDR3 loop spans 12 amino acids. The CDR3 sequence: CSAWDRLNIQYF. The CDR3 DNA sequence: TGCAGTGCTTGGGACAGACTAAACATTCAGTACTTC.

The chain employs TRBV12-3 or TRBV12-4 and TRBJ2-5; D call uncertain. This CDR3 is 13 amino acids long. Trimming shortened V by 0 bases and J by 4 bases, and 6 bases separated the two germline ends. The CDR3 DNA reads TGTGCCAGCAGTTTAGCGCGACTAGAGACCCAGTACTTC. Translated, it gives CASSLARLETQYF.

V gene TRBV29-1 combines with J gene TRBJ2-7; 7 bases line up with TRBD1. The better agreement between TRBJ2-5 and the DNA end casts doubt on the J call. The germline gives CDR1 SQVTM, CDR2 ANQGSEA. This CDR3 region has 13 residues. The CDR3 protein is CSGNEGAGETQYF. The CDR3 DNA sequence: TGCAGCGGGAACGAGGGGGCCGGGGAGACCCAGTACTTC.

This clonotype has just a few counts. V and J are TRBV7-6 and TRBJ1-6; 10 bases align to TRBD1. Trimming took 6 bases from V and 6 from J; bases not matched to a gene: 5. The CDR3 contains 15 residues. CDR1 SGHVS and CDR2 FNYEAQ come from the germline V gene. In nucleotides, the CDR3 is TGTGCCAGCAGTCGACAGGGGGCTGGTAATTCACCCCTCCACTTT. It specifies CASSRQGAGNSPLHF.

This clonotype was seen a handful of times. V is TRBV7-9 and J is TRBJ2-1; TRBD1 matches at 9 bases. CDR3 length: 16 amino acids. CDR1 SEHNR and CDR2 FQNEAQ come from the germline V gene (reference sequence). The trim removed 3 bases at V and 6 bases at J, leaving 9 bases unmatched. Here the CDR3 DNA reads TGTGCCAGCAGCTTTAATATCCTGACAGGGGGCAATGAGCAGTTCTTC. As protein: CASSFNILTGGNEQFF.